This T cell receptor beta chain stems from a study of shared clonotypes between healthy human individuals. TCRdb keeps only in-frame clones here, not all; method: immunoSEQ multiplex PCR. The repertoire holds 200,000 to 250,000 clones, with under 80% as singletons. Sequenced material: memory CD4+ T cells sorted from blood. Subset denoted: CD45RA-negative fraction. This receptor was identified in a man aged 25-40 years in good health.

CDR3 sequence: CASSLERGLARRISYNEQFF. The CDR3 region has the DNA TGTGCCAGCAGCTTAGAGAGGGGACTAGCTAGGCGGATCTCCTACAATGAGCAGTTCTTC. The chain links TRBV7-8 to TRBJ2-1, with TRBD2 matching 9 bases. V lost 1 base to trimming and J lost 0 bases; unmatched junction nucleotides: 13. The germline gives CDR1 SGHVS, CDR2 FQNEAQ. The CDR3 spans 20 residues.